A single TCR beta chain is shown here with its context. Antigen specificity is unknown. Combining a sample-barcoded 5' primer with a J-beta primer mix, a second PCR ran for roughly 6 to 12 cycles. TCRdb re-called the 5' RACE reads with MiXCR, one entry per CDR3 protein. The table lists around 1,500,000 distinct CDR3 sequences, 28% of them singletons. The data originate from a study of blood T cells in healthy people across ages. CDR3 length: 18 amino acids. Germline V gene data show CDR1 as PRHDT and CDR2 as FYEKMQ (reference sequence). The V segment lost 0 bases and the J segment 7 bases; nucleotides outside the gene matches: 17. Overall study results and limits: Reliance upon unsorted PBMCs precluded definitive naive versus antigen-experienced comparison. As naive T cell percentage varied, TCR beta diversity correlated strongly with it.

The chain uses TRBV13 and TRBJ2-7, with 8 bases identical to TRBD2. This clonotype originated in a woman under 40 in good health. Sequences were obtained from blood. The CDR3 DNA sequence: TGTGCCAGCAGCTTAGGCATTTGGGGTAGCGGGAAATACAATGAGCAGTACTTC. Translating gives CASSLGIWGSGKYNEQYF.